Sequencing of this T cell receptor (beta chain) was carried out in a study of cytomegalovirus exposure and HLA in healthy donors. Regarding the study as a whole: Sequences of the TCR beta chain were said to predict the HLA-A and HLA-B alleles of most subjects accurately.

Note on this clone: The antigen is unknown.

V was clipped by 6 bases and J by 2 bases; unmatched bases: 4. This CDR3 has 14 amino acids. CDR1 and CDR2 (germline): MNHEY, SMNVEV (reference sequence). Primers for the PCR totalled 60 Vbeta and 13 Jbeta. Authors' data handling: Approximately 80 million unique TCR beta chains, some 9.9 million of them shared, were counted by a later analysis. Some clones are missing from TCRdb's copy, which holds only in-frame ones; the method was immunoSEQ multiplex PCR. The V and J calls and clone size are taken from that table; D and trimming were inferred from the DNA. This table has some 98,000 clones, 81% appearing once.

This sequence originates from a man aged 35 to 55 in good health and CMV-seronegative. What was sequenced was PBMCs. The chain links TRBV27 to TRBJ2-7; 10 nucleotides agree with TRBD2. The CDR3 DNA sequence: TGTGCCAGCAGGAGCGGGGGGGTACCCTACGAGCAGTACTTC. Amino acid sequence: CASRSGGVPYEQYF.